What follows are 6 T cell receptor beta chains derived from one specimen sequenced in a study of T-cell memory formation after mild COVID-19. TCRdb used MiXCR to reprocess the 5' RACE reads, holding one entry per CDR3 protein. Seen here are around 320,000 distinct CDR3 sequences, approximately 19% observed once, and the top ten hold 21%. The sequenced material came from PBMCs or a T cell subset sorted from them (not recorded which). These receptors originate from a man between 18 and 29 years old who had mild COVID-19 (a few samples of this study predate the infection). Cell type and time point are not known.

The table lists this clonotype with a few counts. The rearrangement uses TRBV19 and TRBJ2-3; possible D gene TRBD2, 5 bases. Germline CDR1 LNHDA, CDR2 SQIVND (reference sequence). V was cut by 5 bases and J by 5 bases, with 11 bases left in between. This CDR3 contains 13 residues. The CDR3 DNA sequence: TGTGCCAGTAGTCCCGCGGGTGGAGATACGCAGTATTTT. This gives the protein CASSPAGGDTQYF.

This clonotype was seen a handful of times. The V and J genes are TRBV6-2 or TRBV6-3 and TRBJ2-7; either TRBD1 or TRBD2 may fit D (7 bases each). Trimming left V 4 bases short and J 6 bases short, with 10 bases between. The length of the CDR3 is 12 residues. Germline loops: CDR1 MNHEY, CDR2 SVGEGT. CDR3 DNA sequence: TGTGCCAGCAGTTCCAGGGGGGGCGAGCAGTACGTC. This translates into CASSSRGGEQYV.

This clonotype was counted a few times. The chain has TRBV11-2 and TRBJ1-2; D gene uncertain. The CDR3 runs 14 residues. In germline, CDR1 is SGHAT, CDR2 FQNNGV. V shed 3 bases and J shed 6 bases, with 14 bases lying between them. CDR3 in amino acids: CASSFGGLVDGYTF. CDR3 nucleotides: TGTGCCAGCAGCTTTGGTGGCCTGGTGGATGGCTACACCTTC.

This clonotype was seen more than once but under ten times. The CDR3 region is CASSHRGTNTEAFF. CDR3 bases: TGTGCCAGCAGCCACCGGGGGACGAACACTGAAGCTTTCTTT. The chain employs TRBV5-6 and TRBJ1-1; D perhaps matches TRBD1 (5 bases). CDR1 SGHDT and CDR2 YYEEEE come from the germline V gene. V was trimmed by 4 bases and J by 1 base, leaving 11 bases between them. The CDR3 has 14 residues. Using reference TRBV5-6 and TRBJ1-1 for the parts outside the CDR3, the full variable domain is DAGVTQSPTHLIKTRGQQVTLRCSPKSGHDTVSWYQQALGQGPQFIFQYYEEEERQRGNFPDRFSGHQFPNYSSELNVNALLLGDSALYLCASSHRGTNTEAFFGQGTRLTVV.

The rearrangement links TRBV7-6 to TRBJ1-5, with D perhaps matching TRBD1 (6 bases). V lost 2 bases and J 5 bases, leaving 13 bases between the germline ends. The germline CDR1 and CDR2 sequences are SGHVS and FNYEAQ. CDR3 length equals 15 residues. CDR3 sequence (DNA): TGTGCCAGCAGCTTAACAGGGAGAGGCGATCAGCCCCAGCATTTT. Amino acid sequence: CASSLTGRGDQPQHF.

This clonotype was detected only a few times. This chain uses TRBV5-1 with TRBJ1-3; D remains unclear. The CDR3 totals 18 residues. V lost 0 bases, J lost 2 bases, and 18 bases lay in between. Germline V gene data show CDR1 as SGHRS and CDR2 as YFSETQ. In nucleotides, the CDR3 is TGCGCCAGCAGCTTGGCCGCGAGGGCGCAGATGGCTGGAAACACCATATATTTT. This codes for CASSLAARAQMAGNTIYF.